Here is one T cell receptor (beta chain) with its context. Its antigen is unknown. The J segment lost 1 base and the V segment lost 1 base, leaving 9 bases of the junction unmatched. The length of the CDR3 is 18 residues. Germline V CDR1 and CDR2: SGHAT, FQNNGV. The table came from immunoSEQ multiplex PCR; TCRdb's copy has only in-frame clones and leaves some out. The data show some 12,000 clones, about 80% seen once. Adults with ileal or ileocolonic Crohn's disease and an indication for resection were eligible. The data belong to a study of T cell repertoires in ileal Crohn's disease. Study-wide results and caveats: Active smokers at surgery had more clonal expansions than non-smokers.

Sample: ileal tissue. This chain links TRBV11-2 with TRBJ2-3; 9 bases match TRBD2. This TCR was recovered from an adult with Crohn's disease. The CDR3: CASSLVGASGVRTDTQYF. The CDR3 DNA follows: TGTGCCAGCAGCTTAGTCGGGGCTAGCGGGGTCCGCACAGATACGCAGTATTTT.